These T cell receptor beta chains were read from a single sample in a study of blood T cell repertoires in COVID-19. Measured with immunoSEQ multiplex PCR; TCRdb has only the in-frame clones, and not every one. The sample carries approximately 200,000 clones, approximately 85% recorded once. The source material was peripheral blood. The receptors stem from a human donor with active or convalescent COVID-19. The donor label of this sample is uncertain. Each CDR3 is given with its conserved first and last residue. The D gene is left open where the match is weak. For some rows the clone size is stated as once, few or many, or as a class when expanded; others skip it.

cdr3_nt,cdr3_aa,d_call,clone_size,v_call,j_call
TGTGCCAGTACCAAGACGAGGGCTTTGGATGGCTACACCTTC,CASTKTRALDGYTF,NA,NA,TRBV19,TRBJ1-2
TGTGCCAACGCGGGGACCCCCGCAGATACGCAGTATTTT,CANAGTPADTQYF,NA,NA,TRBV10-3,TRBJ2-3
TGCGCCAGCAGCTTGTTCCAGGGACAGGGAGGCACTGAAGCTTTCTTT,CASSLFQGQGGTEAFF,TRBD1,NA,TRBV5-1,TRBJ1-1
TGTGCCAGCAGCGCGAAGGTGGAGACAGATACGCAGTATTTT,CASSAKVETDTQYF,NA,NA,TRBV9,TRBJ2-3
TGTGCCAGCAGCCCGGAGGGGCGCCAAGAGACCCAGTACTTC,CASSPEGRQETQYF,NA,NA,TRBV16,TRBJ2-5
TGTGCCAGCAGGAGAGGACAGGGTGGTGAAAAACTGTTTTTT,CASRRGQGGEKLFF,TRBD1,NA,TRBV6-5,TRBJ1-4
TGTGCCAGCAGCGTAGCAACAGATTTATACAATGAGCAGTTCTTC,CASSVATDLYNEQFF,NA,NA,TRBV9,TRBJ2-1
TGCGCCAGCTATCCCGGGACAGGGGGCATGGATACGCAGTATTTT,CASYPGTGGMDTQYF,TRBD1,NA,TRBV5-1,TRBJ2-3
TGTGCCAGCAGCCTAGACAGAGACTATGGCTACACCTTC,CASSLDRDYGYTF,NA,NA,TRBV9,TRBJ1-2
TGTGCCAGCTCACCAACCCGGGGGGGCACAGATACGCAGTATTTT,CASSPTRGGTDTQYF,TRBD2,NA,TRBV18,TRBJ2-3
TGCGCCAGCAGCTTGCGAGGAGACTCCCTCAATGAGCAGTTCTTC,CASSLRGDSLNEQFF,NA,NA,TRBV5-1,TRBJ2-1
TGTGCCAGCCAGGACAGGGGGTTCGAGCAGTACTTC,CASQDRGFEQYF,TRBD1,NA,TRBV6-5,TRBJ2-7
TGCGCCAGCAAGGGGGACACGTACAATGAGCAGTTCTTC,CASKGDTYNEQFF,NA,NA,TRBV5-1,TRBJ2-1
TGCAGCGTTGACGGACTAGCCGGGGAGCTGTTTTTT,CSVDGLAGELFF,TRBD2,NA,TRBV29-1,TRBJ2-2
TGTGCCAGCAGTCCACAGGGACCCCTCCACTTT,CASSPQGPLHF,NA,NA,TRBV28,TRBJ1-6
TGTGCCAGCAGCCAATACAACCTGAACCCCACGCAGTATTTT,CASSQYNLNPTQYF,NA,NA,TRBV11-2,TRBJ2-3
TGTGCCACCAGCAAATGGCCTAGCCGGGAGACCCAGTACTTC,CATSKWPSRETQYF,NA,NA,TRBV15,TRBJ2-5
TGCGCCAGCAGCTTGGCCGGGACAGGGACAGACACCATATATTTT,CASSLAGTGTDTIYF,TRBD1,once,TRBV5-1,TRBJ1-3
TGTGCCAGCAGCACCAGGGGATTCACCGGGGAGCTGTTTTTT,CASSTRGFTGELFF,NA,few,TRBV5-6,TRBJ2-2
TGCGCCAGCAGACGACAGGGCCAATCCGGTCACAATGAGCAGTTCTTC,CASRRQGQSGHNEQFF,TRBD1,NA,TRBV4-1,TRBJ2-1
TGTGCCACCCGGGGGACTAGCGGGCCCGTCTCCTACGAGCAGTACTTC,CATRGTSGPVSYEQYF,TRBD2,once,TRBV28,TRBJ2-7
TGTGCCAGCTCACCGGGTCCGACAGGGAGCTCCTATAATTCACCCCTCCACTTT,CASSPGPTGSSYNSPLHF,TRBD1,NA,TRBV18,TRBJ1-6